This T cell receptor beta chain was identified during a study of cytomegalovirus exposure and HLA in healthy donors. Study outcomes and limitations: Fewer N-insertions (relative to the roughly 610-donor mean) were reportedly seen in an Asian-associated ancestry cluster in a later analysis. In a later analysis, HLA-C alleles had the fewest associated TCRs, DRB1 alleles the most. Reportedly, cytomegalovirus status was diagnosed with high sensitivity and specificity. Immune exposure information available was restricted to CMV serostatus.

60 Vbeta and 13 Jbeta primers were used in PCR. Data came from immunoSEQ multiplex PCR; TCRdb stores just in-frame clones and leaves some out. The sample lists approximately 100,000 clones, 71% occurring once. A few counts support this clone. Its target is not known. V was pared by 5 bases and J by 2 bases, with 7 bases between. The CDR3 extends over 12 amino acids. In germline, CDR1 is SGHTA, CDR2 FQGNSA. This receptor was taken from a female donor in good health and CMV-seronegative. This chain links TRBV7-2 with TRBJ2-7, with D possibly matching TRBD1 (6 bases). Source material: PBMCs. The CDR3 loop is CASSDRTYEQYF. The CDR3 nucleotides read TGTGCCAGCAGCGACAGGACCTACGAGCAGTACTTC. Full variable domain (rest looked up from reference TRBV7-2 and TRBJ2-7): GAGVSQSPSNKVTEKGKDVELRCDPISGHTALYWYRQSLGQGLEFLIYFQGNSAPDKSGLPSDRFSAERTGGSVSTLTIQRTQQEDSAVYLCASSDRTYEQYFGPGTRLTVT.